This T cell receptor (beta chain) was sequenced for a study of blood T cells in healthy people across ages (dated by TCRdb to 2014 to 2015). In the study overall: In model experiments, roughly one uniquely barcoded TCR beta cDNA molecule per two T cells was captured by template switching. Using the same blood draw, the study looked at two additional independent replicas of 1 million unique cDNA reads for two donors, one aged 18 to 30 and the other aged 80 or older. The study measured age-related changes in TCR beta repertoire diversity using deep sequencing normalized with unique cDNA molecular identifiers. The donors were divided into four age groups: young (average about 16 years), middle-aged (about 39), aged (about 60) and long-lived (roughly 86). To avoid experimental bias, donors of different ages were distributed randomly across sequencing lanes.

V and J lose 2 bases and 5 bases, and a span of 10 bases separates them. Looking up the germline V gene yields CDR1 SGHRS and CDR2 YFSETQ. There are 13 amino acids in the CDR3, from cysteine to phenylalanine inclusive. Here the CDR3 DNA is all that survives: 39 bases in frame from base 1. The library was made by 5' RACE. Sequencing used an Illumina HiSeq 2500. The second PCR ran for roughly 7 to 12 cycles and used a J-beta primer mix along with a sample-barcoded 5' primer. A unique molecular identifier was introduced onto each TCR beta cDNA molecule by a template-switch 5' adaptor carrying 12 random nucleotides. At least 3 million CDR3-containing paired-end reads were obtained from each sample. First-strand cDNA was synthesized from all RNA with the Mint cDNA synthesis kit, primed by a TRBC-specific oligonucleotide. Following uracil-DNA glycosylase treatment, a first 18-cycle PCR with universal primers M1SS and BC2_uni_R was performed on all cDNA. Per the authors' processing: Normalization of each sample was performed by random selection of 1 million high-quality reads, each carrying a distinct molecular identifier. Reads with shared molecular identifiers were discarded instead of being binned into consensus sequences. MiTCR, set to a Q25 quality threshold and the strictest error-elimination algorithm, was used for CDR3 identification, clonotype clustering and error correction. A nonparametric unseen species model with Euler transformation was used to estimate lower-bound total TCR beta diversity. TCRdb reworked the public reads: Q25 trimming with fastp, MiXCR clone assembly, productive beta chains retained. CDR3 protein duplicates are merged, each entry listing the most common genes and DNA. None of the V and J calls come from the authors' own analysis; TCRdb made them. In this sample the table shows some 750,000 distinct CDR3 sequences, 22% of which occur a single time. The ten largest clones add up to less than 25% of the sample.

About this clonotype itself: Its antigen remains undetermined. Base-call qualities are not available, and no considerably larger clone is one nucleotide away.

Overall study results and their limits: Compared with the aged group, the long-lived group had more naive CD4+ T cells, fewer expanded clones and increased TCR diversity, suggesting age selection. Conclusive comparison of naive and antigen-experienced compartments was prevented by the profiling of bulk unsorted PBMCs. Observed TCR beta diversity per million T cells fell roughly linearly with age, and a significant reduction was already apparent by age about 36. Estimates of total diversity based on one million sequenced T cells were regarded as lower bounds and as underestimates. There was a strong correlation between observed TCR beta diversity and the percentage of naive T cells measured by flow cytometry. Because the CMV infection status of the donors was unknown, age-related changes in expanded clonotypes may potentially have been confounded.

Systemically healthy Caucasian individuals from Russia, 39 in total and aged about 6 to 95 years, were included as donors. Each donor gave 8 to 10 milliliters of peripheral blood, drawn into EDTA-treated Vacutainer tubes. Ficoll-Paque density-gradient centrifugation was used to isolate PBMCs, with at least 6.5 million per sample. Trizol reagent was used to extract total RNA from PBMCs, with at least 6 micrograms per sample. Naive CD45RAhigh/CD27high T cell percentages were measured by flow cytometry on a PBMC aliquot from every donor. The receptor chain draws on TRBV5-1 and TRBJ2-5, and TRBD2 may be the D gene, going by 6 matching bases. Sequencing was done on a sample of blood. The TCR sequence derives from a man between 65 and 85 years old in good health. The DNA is TGCGCCAGCAGCTTCGCGGGACGGGAGACCCAGTACTTC. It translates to CASSFAGRETQYF.